The source of this T cell receptor (beta chain) is a study of T cell repertoires in cytomegalovirus infection. Study at large: Matching HLA type and CMV infection were both indicated by public TCR beta signatures.

TCRdb itself ran the reads through MiXCR, one entry per CDR3 protein. This table has around 450,000 distinct CDR3 sequences, approximately 30% appearing once. Broader study findings: HLA-C-restricted CMV clonotypes gave the most frequent clonotype in two of eight donors. Frequencies of public TCR beta families were cumulated, and this identified carriers of CMV plus the relevant HLA.

This clonotype was seen at least ten times. Its antigen is undetermined. The CDR3 length is 19 residues. The germline gives CDR1 SGHVS, CDR2 FQNEAQ. The junction had 11 bases not matched to a gene; V was cut back by 5 bases and J by 0 bases. This sequence was found in a human donor in good health (CMV status not recorded). Some clones in this sample may be carry-over from other donors' samples. The sequencing sample was made of PBMCs. V is TRBV7-8 and J is TRBJ2-6; TRBD1 matches 9 bases. CDR3: CASSPYRTGAYSGANVLTF. CDR3 sequence (DNA): TGTGCCAGCAGCCCATATCGGACAGGGGCCTACTCTGGGGCCAACGTCCTGACTTTC.